This entry lists 14 T cell receptor beta chains sequenced from one sample in a study of blood T cell repertoires in COVID-19. Data came from immunoSEQ multiplex PCR; TCRdb stores just in-frame clones and leaves some out. The sample contains about 52,000 clones, 65% to 90% of which appear only once. The sample taken for sequencing was peripheral blood. These receptors all come from a man between 65 and 79 years old with acute or convalescent COVID-19.

V usage is TRBV6-5 and J usage is TRBJ1-4; D remains unclear. The CDR3 spans 13 residues. Trimming removed 6 bases at V and 10 bases at J, with 15 bases between. The germline V gene has CDR1 MNHEY and CDR2 SVGAGI. CDR3 protein: CASREGGFLKLFF. The CDR3 DNA reads as TGTGCCAGCAGGGAGGGAGGGTTTTTAAAACTGTTTTTT.

The chain joins TRBV2 to TRBJ2-5, with D possibly being TRBD2 (5 bases). Germline values: CDR1 SNHLY, CDR2 FYNNEI. CDR3 length: 12 residues. V lost 4 bases and J 5 bases, leaving 8 bases between the germline ends. CDR3 sequence: CASSGGRETQYF. CDR3 DNA: TGTGCCAGCAGTGGAGGGCGGGAGACCCAGTACTTC.

The genes are TRBV28 and TRBJ1-4; 9 bases align to TRBD1. With V trimmed by 5 bases and J by 8 bases, 6 bases remained unmatched. The CDR3 covers 14 residues. The V gene's germline CDR1 is MDHEN and CDR2 SYDVKM. CDR3 amino acids: CASSTGTGTEKLFF. The CDR3 region has the DNA TGTGCCAGCAGTACCGGGACAGGGACCGAAAAACTGTTTTTT.

This clone was detected a few times. The chain links TRBV7-9 to TRBJ1-5; no reliable D call. Trimming stripped 1 base from V and 6 bases from J, with 7 bases between. The CDR3 contains 13 residues. Germline CDR1 reads SEHNR; CDR2 reads FQNEAQ (reference sequence). The CDR3 coding sequence is TGTGCCAGCAGCTTAGGAGGGAGTCAGCCCCAGCATTTT. It encodes CASSLGGSQPQHF.

The chain couples TRBV7-9 to TRBJ2-7, with D possibly being TRBD1 (5 bases). Trimming removed 5 bases at V and 3 bases at J, with 8 bases between. The germline CDR1 and CDR2 sequences are SEHNR and FQNEAQ (reference sequence). The CDR3 consists of 12 residues. The CDR3, as DNA: TGTGCCAGCAGCCCTAGGGGCTACGAGCAGTACTTC. Protein: CASSPRGYEQYF.

The J gene is TRBJ1-2, the V gene TRBV6-1; 7 bases fit TRBD1. This CDR3 region has 16 residues. Germline CDR1 is MNHNS and CDR2 is SASEGT. Germline trimming cut 3 bases from V and 8 bases from J; bases unmatched to any gene: 15. For the CDR3, the DNA is TGTGCCAGCAGTGATTTCGGGACAGCCGCCTATGGAGGCTACACCTTC. Translating it yields CASSDFGTAAYGGYTF.

The CDR3 spells CSVGQTVTSGAYNEQFF. The CDR3 coding sequence is TGCAGCGTGGGACAGACTGTTACTAGCGGGGCCTACAATGAGCAGTTCTTC. The chain joins TRBV29-1 to TRBJ2-1; 10 positions match TRBD2. CDR1 is SQVTM and CDR2 is ANQGSEA in the germline V gene. The CDR3 loop spans 17 amino acids. Unmatched junction bases numbered 13, after V lost 6 bases and J lost 2 bases.

The gene calls are TRBV2 and TRBJ1-6; 8 bases align to TRBD1. The J segment lost 7 bases and the V segment lost 8 bases, leaving 7 bases of the junction unmatched. Germline CDR1 and CDR2: SNHLY and FYNNEI. CDR3 length equals 14 residues. CDR3 region: CASWGTGGNSPLHF. The DNA of the CDR3 is TGTGCCAGCTGGGGAACAGGGGGAAATTCACCCCTCCACTTT.

This clone was seen just once. V gene TRBV4-2 combines with J gene TRBJ2-5; TRBD2 matches 7 bases. The CDR3 has 15 residues. V shed 8 bases and J 1 base; nucleotides not matched to a gene: 10. Germline CDR1 and CDR2: LGHNA and YNFKEQ. In DNA, the CDR3 is TGTGCCAGCGGCAGTTCGCGGGGGTCCCAAGAGACCCAGTACTTC. The encoded protein is CASGSSRGSQETQYF.

The V and J genes are TRBV5-1 and TRBJ2-2; D is undetermined. The CDR3 runs 15 residues. Trimming took off 1 base at V and 0 bases at J, with 7 bases between the two ends. The germline V gene has CDR1 SGHRS and CDR2 YFSETQ. Here the CDR3 DNA reads TGCGCCAGCAGCTTGTCAAATGCGAACACCGGGGAGCTGTTTTTT. Translation: CASSLSNANTGELFF.

The chain couples TRBV6-6 to TRBJ2-7; TRBD2 might be the D (5 bases). This CDR3 contains 14 residues. V was trimmed by 7 bases and J by 3 bases, leaving 16 bases between them. The germline gives CDR1 MNHNY, CDR2 SVGAGI (reference sequence). The CDR3 protein is CASMRVGDYYEQYF. The DNA for the CDR3 is TGTGCCAGCATGAGGGTGGGAGATTACTACGAGCAGTACTTC.

The gene calls are TRBV5-4 and TRBJ2-7; TRBD2 matches at 12 bases. Germline loops: CDR1 SGHNT, CDR2 YYREEE (reference sequence). The CDR3 runs to 15 residues. Germline trimming cut 5 bases from V and 3 bases from J; bases unmatched to any gene: 6. CDR3 DNA: TGTGCCAGCAGTTCTAGCGGGAGGGCAAGCTACGAGCAGTACTTC. This translates into CASSSSGRASYEQYF.

The rearrangement links TRBV19 to TRBJ2-7; D is possibly TRBD2 (7 bases). Germline-derived CDR1 and CDR2 are LNHDA and SQIVND (reference sequence). The V end lost 5 bases, the J end lost 4 bases, and 15 bases lay between the germline ends. This CDR3 is built from 14 residues. For the CDR3, the DNA is TGTGCCAGTAGTTCCCGGGGGGCGCTGTACGAGCAGTACTTC. This gives the protein CASSSRGALYEQYF.

The J gene is TRBJ2-5, the V gene TRBV19; tentative D call: TRBD1 (7 bases). V dropped 9 bases and J dropped 5 bases, with 28 bases sitting between them. The CDR3 has 17 amino acids. From germline, CDR1 is LNHDA and CDR2 SQIVND (reference sequence). The CDR3 DNA follows: TGTGCCAGCCTACCCGACGCGACAGGGAGGCCGGGGGAGACCCAGTACTTC. It specifies CASLPDATGRPGETQYF. The full variable domain, completed using reference TRBV19 and TRBJ2-5, is DGGITQSPKYLFRKEGQNVTLSCEQNLNHDAMYWYRQDPGQGLRLIYYSQIVNDFQKGDIAEGYSVSREKKESFPLTVTSAQKNPTAFYLCASLPDATGRPGETQYFGPGTRLLVL.